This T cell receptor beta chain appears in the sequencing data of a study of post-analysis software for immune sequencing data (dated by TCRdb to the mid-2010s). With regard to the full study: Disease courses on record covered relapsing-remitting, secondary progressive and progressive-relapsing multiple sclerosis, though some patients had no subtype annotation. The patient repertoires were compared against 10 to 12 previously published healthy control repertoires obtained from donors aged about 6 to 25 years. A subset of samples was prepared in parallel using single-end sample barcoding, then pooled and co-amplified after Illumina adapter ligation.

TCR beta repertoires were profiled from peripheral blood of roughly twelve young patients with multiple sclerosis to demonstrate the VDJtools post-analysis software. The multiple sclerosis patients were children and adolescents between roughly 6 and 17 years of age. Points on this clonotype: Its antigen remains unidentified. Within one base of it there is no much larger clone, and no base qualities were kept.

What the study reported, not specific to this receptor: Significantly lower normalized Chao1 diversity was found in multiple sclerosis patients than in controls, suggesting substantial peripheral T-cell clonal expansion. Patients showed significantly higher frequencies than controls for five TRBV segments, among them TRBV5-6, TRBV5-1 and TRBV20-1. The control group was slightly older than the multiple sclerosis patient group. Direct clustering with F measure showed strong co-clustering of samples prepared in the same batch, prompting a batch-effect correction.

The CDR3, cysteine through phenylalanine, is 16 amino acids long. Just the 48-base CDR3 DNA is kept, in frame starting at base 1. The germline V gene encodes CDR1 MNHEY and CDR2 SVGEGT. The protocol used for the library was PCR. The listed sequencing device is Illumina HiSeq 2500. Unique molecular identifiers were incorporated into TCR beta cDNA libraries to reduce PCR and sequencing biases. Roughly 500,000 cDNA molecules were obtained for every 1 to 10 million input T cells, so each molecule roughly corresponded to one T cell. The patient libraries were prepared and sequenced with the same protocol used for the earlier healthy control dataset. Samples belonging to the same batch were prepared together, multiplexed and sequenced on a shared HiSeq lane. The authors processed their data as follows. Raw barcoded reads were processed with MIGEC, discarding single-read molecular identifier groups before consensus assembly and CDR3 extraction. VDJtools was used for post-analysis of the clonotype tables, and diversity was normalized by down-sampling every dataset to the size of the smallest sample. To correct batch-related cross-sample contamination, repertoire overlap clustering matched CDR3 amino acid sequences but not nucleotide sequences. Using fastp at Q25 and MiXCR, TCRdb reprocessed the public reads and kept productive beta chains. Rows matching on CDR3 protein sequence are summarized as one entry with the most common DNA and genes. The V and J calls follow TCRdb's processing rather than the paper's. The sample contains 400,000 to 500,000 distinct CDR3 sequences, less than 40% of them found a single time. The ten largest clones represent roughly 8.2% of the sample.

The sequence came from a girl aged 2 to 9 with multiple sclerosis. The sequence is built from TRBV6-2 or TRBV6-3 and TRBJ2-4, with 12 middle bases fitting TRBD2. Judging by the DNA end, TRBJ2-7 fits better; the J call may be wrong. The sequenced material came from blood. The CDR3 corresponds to CASSPRASGRAHEQYF. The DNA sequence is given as TGTGCCAGCAGTCCCCGCGCTAGCGGGAGGGCCCACGAGCAGTACTTC.